These 7 T cell receptor beta chains came from one sample sequenced in a study of blood T cells in healthy people across ages. Primers used in a second PCR of roughly 6 to 11 cycles were a sample-barcoded 5' primer and a J-beta primer mix. One entry per CDR3 protein results from TCRdb running MiXCR on the 5' RACE reads. This sample has roughly 500,000 distinct CDR3 sequences, with 25% to 30% found just once. Sequencing was done on a sample of blood. These receptors came from a woman aged 70-85 years in good health.

This clonotype was counted a few times. This chain links TRBV30 with TRBJ1-2, with a tentative D call TRBD1 (6 bases). Germline V gene lookup returns CDR1 GTSNPN and CDR2 SVGIG (reference sequence). The V end lost 4 bases, the J end lost 8 bases, and 11 bases lay between the germline ends. The CDR3 is made up of 11 amino acids. As DNA, the CDR3 is TGTGCCTGGACCGGGGGGCGGGGCTACACCTTC. This encodes CAWTGGRGYTF.

V gene TRBV4-3 combines with J gene TRBJ2-3, with D tentatively TRBD1 or TRBD2 (5 bases each). In germline, CDR1 is LGHNA, CDR2 YSLEER. The germline V and J ends were trimmed by 0 bases and 2 bases, with 12 bases remaining between them. This CDR3 contains 16 residues. The CDR3 coding sequence is TGCGCCAGCAGCCAAGATCAGCGGACATACACAGATACGCAGTATTTT. It specifies CASSQDQRTYTDTQYF.

This chain connects TRBV6-6 to TRBJ2-1; 9 bases are a match to TRBD1. The ends lost 6 bases at V and 2 bases at J; junction bases unmatched: 8. The CDR3 covers 16 residues. CDR1 MNHNY and CDR2 SVGAGI come from the germline V gene (reference sequence). The CDR3 DNA follows: TGTGCCAGCAGCTCTCTGGGACAGGGACCCTACAATGAGCAGTTCTTC. This sequence encodes CASSSLGQGPYNEQFF.

V usage is TRBV5-1 and J usage is TRBJ2-5, with a possible D match to TRBD1 (6 bases). The J call may be faulty, since TRBJ2-1 better matches the DNA end. CDR1 is SGHRS and CDR2 is YFSETQ in the germline V gene. The CDR3 covers 14 residues. CDR3 residues: CASSLAGDRNEQFF. The CDR3 bases are TGCGCCAGCAGCTTGGCAGGGGATCGGAATGAGCAGTTCTTC.

The chain recombines TRBV15 with TRBJ1-6, with D unresolved. Germline V CDR1 and CDR2: LNHNV, YYDKDF (reference sequence). With 0 bases removed from V and 8 bases from J, the gap between germline ends came to 5 bases. This CDR3 region has 13 residues. The CDR3 reads CATSRDTYSPLHF. CDR3 DNA: TGTGCCACCAGCAGAGATACTTATTCACCCCTCCACTTT.

This clonotype was counted ten times or more. This sequence joins TRBV20-1 and TRBJ1-4; D unresolved. There are 15 residues in the CDR3. Per the germline V gene, CDR1 is DFQATT and CDR2 is SNEGSKA (reference sequence). The V end lost 0 bases, the J end lost 6 bases, and 14 bases lay between the germline ends. The CDR3 is CSARDPGGLDEKLFF. The CDR3 DNA follows: TGCAGTGCTAGAGATCCTGGTGGTTTAGATGAAAAACTGTTTTTT.

This clonotype was detected only a few times. This chain uses TRBV5-1 with TRBJ1-4; TRBD1 matches at 7 bases. Trimming at V came to 2 bases and at J to 5 bases, leaving 6 bases not matched to a gene. Germline V gives CDR1 SGHRS, CDR2 YFSETQ. The CDR3 is made up of 15 amino acids. CDR3 in DNA: TGCGCCAGCAGCTTAATAGGGGGCAAGAATGAAAAACTGTTTTTT. Translation: CASSLIGGKNEKLFF.